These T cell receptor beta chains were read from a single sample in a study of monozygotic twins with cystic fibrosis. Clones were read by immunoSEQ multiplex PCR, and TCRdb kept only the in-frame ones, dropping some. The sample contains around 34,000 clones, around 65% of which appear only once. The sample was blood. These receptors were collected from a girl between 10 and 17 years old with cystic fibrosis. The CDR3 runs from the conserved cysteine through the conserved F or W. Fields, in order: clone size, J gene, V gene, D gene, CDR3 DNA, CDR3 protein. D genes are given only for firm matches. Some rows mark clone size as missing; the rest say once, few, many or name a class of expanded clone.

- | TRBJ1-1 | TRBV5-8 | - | TGTGCCAGCAGCTTAACCAACACTGAAGCTTTCTTT | CASSLTNTEAFF
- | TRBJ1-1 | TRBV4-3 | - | TGCGCCAGCAGCCAAGTCGGTCGGAACACTGAAGCTTTCTTT | CASSQVGRNTEAFF
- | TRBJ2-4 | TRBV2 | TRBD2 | TGTGCCAGCAGTTTCCTAGCGGGCAACAAAAACATTCAGTACTTC | CASSFLAGNKNIQYF
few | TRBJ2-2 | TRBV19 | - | TGTGCCAGTAGTATCCAACAGGATAGTAGAGGGGAGCTGTTTTTT | CASSIQQDSRGELFF
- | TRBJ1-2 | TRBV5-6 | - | TGTGCCAGCAGCCTCAACCGGGGGCGGGACCCTAACTATGGCTACACCTTC | CASSLNRGRDPNYGYTF
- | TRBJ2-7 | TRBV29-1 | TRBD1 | TGCAGCGTAGGTAAACAGGGGAGAGAGCAGTACTTC | CSVGKQGREQYF
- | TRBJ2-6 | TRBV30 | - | TGTGCCTGGAGTGTGGGCTCTGGGGCCAACGTCCTGACTTTC | CAWSVGSGANVLTF
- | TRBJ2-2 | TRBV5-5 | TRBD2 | TGTGCCAGCAGCTTGTATCTAGCGGGAGTCGTTAACACCGGGGAGCTGTTTTTT | CASSLYLAGVVNTGELFF
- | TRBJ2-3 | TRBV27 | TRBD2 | TGTGCCAGCACTCCCGGACTAGCGGGGTTAACAGATACGCAGTATTTT | CASTPGLAGLTDTQYF
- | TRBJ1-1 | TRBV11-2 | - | TGTGCCAGCAGCTTAGCCCAGAACAGGGACAACACTGAAGCTTTCTTT | CASSLAQNRDNTEAFF
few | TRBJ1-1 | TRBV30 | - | TGTGCCTGGAAATATGACAGTCACACTGAAGCTTTCTTT | CAWKYDSHTEAFF
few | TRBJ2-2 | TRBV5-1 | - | TGCGCCAGCAGCCCGGGCGCAGCGGTTGCGGCCGGGGAGCTGTTTTTT | CASSPGAAVAAGELFF
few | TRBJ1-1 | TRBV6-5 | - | TGTGCCAGCAGCTCCTTGGGGCACACTGAAGCTTTCTTT | CASSSLGHTEAFF
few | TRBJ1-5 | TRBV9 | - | TGTGCCAGCAGCCGGGACACCAATCAGCCCCAGCATTTT | CASSRDTNQPQHF
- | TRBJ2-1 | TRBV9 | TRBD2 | TGTGCCAGCAGCGTCTCGGGAGGGCCGCGCAATGAGCAGTTCTTC | CASSVSGGPRNEQFF
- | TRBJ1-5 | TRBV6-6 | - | TGTGCCAGCAGTTACTCCCGCTTCCAGGATCAGCCCCAGCATTTT | CASSYSRFQDQPQHF
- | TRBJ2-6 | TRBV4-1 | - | TGCGCCAGCAGCCATGCGGCTAGGAGTGGGGCCAACGTCCTGACTTTC | CASSHAARSGANVLTF
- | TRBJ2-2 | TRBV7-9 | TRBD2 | TGTGCCAGCAGCGGACTGCGGGAGGAGTACACCGGGGAGCTGTTTTTT | CASSGLREEYTGELFF
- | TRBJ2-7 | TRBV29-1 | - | TGCAGCGTTGTTGGGGGGAGCTCCTACGAGCAGTACTTC | CSVVGGSSYEQYF
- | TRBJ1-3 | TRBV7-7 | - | TGTGCCAGCAGCTATGGGGATCCGAGCTCTGGAAACACCATATATTTT | CASSYGDPSSGNTIYF
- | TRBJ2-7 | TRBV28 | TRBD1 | TGTGCCAGCAGTTTAATCTCGCAGGGGGCTTACGAGCAGTACTTC | CASSLISQGAYEQYF
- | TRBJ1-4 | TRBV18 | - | TGTGCCAGCTCACCATACAATCGAGAGGGGCTCGGTGAAAAACTGTTTTTT | CASSPYNREGLGEKLFF
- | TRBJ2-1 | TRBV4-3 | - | TGCGCCAGCAGCCAAGGGACCCCTCGCCCCTACAATGAGCAGTTCTTC | CASSQGTPRPYNEQFF
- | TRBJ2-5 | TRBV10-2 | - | TGCGCCAGCTCGGCCGACCAAGAGACCCAGTACTTC | CASSADQETQYF
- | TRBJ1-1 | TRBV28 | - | TGTGCCAGCAGTAACGACAGAAGTGAAGCTTTCTTT | CASSNDRSEAFF
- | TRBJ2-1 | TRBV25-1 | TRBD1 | TGTGCCAGCAGTGACCCCGGGACAGTCGATGAGCAGTTCTTC | CASSDPGTVDEQFF
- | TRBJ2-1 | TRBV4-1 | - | TGCGCCAGCAGCCCCCGTTTGGGCGATGAGCAGTTCTTC | CASSPRLGDEQFF
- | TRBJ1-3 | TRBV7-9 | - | TGTGCCAGCAGCTCCGTCAGGGAGCCAGGAAACACCATATATTTT | CASSSVREPGNTIYF
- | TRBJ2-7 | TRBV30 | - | TGTGCCTGGAGTGTACCCGGACTAACCCGTCCCTACGAGCAGTACTTC | CAWSVPGLTRPYEQYF
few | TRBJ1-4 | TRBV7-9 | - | TGTGCCAGCAGCACCCCGGACAGAGACAATGAAAAACTGTTTTTT | CASSTPDRDNEKLFF
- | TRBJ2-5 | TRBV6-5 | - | TGTGCCAGCAAACCCTCCTCCCTTGAGACCCAGTACTTC | CASKPSSLETQYF
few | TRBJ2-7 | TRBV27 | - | TGTGCCAGCAGTTGGCAGGACAGCTCCTACGAGCAGTACTTC | CASSWQDSSYEQYF
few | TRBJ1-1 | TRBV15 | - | TGTGCCACCAGCAGAGATTATGAGACAGTCGGAAACACTGAAGCTTTCTTT | CATSRDYETVGNTEAFF
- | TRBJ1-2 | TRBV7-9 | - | TGTGCCAGCAGCTTAGATGGCAGCCACTATGGCTACACCTTC | CASSLDGSHYGYTF
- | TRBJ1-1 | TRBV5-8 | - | TGTGCCAGCAGCAATATGGGGCGGAAAGTCTACACTGAAGCTTTCTTT | CASSNMGRKVYTEAFF
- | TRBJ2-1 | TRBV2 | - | TGTGCCAGCTTATCGGGACTGGATGACAATGAGCAGTTCTTC | CASLSGLDDNEQFF
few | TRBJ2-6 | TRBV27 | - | TGTGCCAGCAGTTCCCGGAACTCTGGGGCCAACGTCCTGACTTTC | CASSSRNSGANVLTF
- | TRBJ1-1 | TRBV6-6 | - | TGTGCCAGCAGTCGCTTGACAGAGGCATCCCACTTT | CASSRLTEASHF
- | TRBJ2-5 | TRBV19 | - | TGTGCCACGAAAGAGGGCGGTAGTCAAGAGACCCAGTACTTC | CATKEGGSQETQYF
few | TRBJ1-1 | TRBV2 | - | TGTGCCAGCAGTGAACCCGACAGTCCTGAAGCTTTCTTT | CASSEPDSPEAFF
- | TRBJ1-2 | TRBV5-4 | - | TGTGCCAGCAGCTTGAGGGGAAACTATGGCTACACCTTC | CASSLRGNYGYTF
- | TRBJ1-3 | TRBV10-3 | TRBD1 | TGTGCCATCGCACCAACAGGGGTGGTCTCTGGAAACACCATATATTTT | CAIAPTGVVSGNTIYF
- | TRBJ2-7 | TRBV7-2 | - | TGTGCCAGCAGCTTAGGGGCTGGATCCTACGAGCAGTACTTC | CASSLGAGSYEQYF
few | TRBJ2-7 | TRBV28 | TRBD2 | TGTGCCAGCAGTTTTCACCTAGCGGGCCTGACCTACGAGCAGTACTTC | CASSFHLAGLTYEQYF
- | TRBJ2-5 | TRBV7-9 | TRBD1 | TGTGCCAGCAGCCGGACAGGATGGGAGACCCAGTACTTC | CASSRTGWETQYF
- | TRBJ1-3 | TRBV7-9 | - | TGTGCCAGCAGCTCCGGACGGATCTCTGGAAACACCATATATTTT | CASSSGRISGNTIYF
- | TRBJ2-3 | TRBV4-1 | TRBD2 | TGCGCCAGCAGCCAAGTAGCGGGATCCTTCACAGATACGCAGTATTTT | CASSQVAGSFTDTQYF
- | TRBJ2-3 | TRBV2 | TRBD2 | TGTGCCAGCAGTAGGGGAAGACTAGCGACTAGCACAGATACGCAGTATTTT | CASSRGRLATSTDTQYF
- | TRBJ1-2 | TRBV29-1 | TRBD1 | TGCAGCGTTGATCGGCAGGGGGGCGGCTACACCTTC | CSVDRQGGGYTF
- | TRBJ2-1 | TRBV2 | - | TGTGCCAGCAGTGAACGGCTAGCGGAGCAGTTCTTC | CASSERLAEQFF
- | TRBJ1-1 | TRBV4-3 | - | TGCGCCAGCAGTCCCAGGGGAAACACTGAAGCTTTCTTT | CASSPRGNTEAFF
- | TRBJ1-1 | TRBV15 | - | TGTGCATTCGGGGGTCGGGTTGAAGCTTTCTTT | CAFGGRVEAFF